This T cell receptor (beta chain) was profiled in a study of OX40 agonist ivuxolimab in advanced cancers. Some clones are missing from TCRdb's copy, which holds only in-frame ones; the method was immunoSEQ multiplex PCR. The sample has roughly 9,900 clones, roughly 70% seen once. This CDR3 has 17 amino acids. Germline-derived CDR1 and CDR2 are MGHRA and YSYEKL. The V and J ends lost 5 bases and 2 bases respectively, with 21 bases between them. The chain joins TRBV4-1 to TRBJ2-5, with D possibly being TRBD1 or TRBD2 (7 bases each). The sample was CD4+ or CD8+ T cells sorted from blood, taken in a trial of the OX40 agonist ivuxolimab. The TCR originated in an adult with an advanced solid tumor such as melanoma, head and neck, liver or kidney cancer. The CDR3 region is CASSKGEGARRQETQYF. DNA for the CDR3: TGCGCCAGCAGCAAAGGGGAGGGGGCTAGACGGCAAGAGACCCAGTACTTC.